Listed below are T cell receptor beta chains from one sample, sequenced in a study of CD8+ T cells in alopecia areata. Assay: immunoSEQ multiplex PCR; the TCRdb copy retains only in-frame clones and omits some. The sample records over 150,000 clones, around 50% being singletons. Sequenced here: CD4+ T cells sorted from blood, sampled at week 0. These receptors all come from a human donor with alopecia areata. The CDR3 runs from the conserved cysteine through the conserved F or W. Fields, in order: clone size, D gene, J gene, V gene, CDR3 protein, CDR3 DNA. The D gene is left open where the match is weak. The size of a clone is reported for some rows only, either as once, few or many, or as a class for expanded clones.

>few|TRBD1|TRBJ1-1|TRBV29-1
CSGRRGTGGARNTEAFF
TGCAGCGGGCGGCGAGGGACAGGGGGCGCGAGGAACACTGAAGCTTTCTTT
>-|-|TRBJ2-3|TRBV29-1
CSVLAEGSTDTQYF
TGCAGCGTACTCGCAGAGGGTAGCACAGATACGCAGTATTTT
>-|-|TRBJ1-2|TRBV4-1
CASSGSRRDIHGYTF
TGCGCCAGCAGCGGGAGCCGACGCGACATCCATGGCTACACCTTC
>-|-|TRBJ2-6|TRBV13
CASSFGYDVLTF
TGTGCCAGCAGCTTTGGGTATGACGTCCTGACTTTC
>-|TRBD2|TRBJ2-3|TRBV5-1
CASMFSGGAKDTQYF
TGCGCCAGCATGTTTAGCGGGGGGGCAAAGGATACGCAGTATTTT
>-|-|TRBJ1-5|TRBV7-8
CASSLGGGGQPQHF
TGTGCCAGCAGCTTAGGTGGGGGCGGTCAGCCCCAGCATTTT
>-|-|TRBJ2-5|TRBV29-1
CSGRGRFQETQYF
TGCAGCGGGAGAGGACGTTTCCAAGAGACCCAGTACTTC
>-|-|TRBJ2-7|TRBV7-9
CASSLGGNNYEQYF
TGTGCCAGCAGCTTAGGGGGGAACAACTACGAGCAGTACTTC
>-|-|TRBJ2-6|TRBV7-8
CASSNRPMESGANVLTF
TGTGCCAGCAGCAACCGCCCAATGGAGTCTGGGGCCAACGTCCTGACTTTC
>-|-|TRBJ2-5|TRBV30
CAGTLTGAGRQETQYF
TGTGCCGGAACTTTGACGGGGGCCGGGAGACAAGAGACCCAGTACTTC
>-|TRBD1|TRBJ1-6|TRBV5-1
CASSSSGGQDNSPLHF
TGCGCCAGCAGCAGCTCAGGGGGGCAGGATAATTCACCCCTCCACTTT
>-|-|TRBJ2-5|TRBV25-1
CASTLRSGTQYF
TGTGCCAGCACCCTCCGAAGCGGGACCCAGTACTTC
>-|-|TRBJ2-3|TRBV4-2
CASSQDRTDTQYF
TGTGCCAGCAGCCAAGACCGCACAGATACGCAGTATTTT
>few|-|TRBJ1-2|TRBV29-1
CSVRQPASNYGYTF
TGCAGCGTTCGGCAGCCGGCCTCTAACTATGGCTACACCTTC